This T cell receptor beta chain was identified in a study of blood T cell repertoires in COVID-19. Generated by immunoSEQ multiplex PCR, the TCRdb table keeps only in-frame clones and is missing some. The data contain 85,000 to 100,000 clones, roughly 88% of them singletons. Trimming took 2 bases from V and 3 from J; bases not matched to a gene: 4. Germline V gene data show CDR1 as LGHDT and CDR2 as YNNKEL (reference sequence). CDR3 length: 15 residues. Sequenced input: peripheral blood. The chain links TRBV3-1 (or the pseudogene TRBV3-2) to TRBJ1-5; 7 nucleotides agree with TRBD1. The TCR sequence derives from a man aged 50 or older with active or convalescent COVID-19. For the CDR3, the DNA is TGTGCCAGCAGCCAACGACAGGGCGACAATCAGCCCCAGCATTTT. The encoded protein is CASSQRQGDNQPQHF.